This TCR beta chain derives from a study of monozygotic twins with inflammatory bowel disease. Template-switch reactions added UMIs with a 6-nucleotide sample barcode. TCRdb re-called the 5' RACE reads and catalogs CDR3 proteins one per entry, DNA excluded. In all, the sample yields 210,000 or so distinct CDR3 sequences. The CDR3 extends over 14 amino acids. Germline assignment: CDR1 SNHLY and CDR2 FYNNEI. Sequencing was carried out using blood. The clonotype was recovered from a human donor with ulcerative colitis or Crohn's disease, or a healthy co-twin of an affected twin (not recorded which). This chain connects TRBV2 to TRBJ1-1; TCRdb's D call, TRBD1, is unchecked because there is no DNA. The CDR3: CARDAGTPITEAFF.